Shown below are 11 T cell receptor beta chains from a single sample sequenced in a study of T-cell reconstitution after alpha-beta-depleted transplantation in children. The authors prepared the TCRbeta library with unique molecular identifiers. TCRdb re-called the PCR reads through MiXCR, storing one row per CDR3 protein. The repertoire holds some 440,000 distinct CDR3 sequences, roughly 17% seen once, with approximately 28% in the top ten. Specimen: PBMCs, mostly from graft donor cells, collected 360 days after TCRalphabeta/CD19-depleted stem cell transplant. All receptors come from a boy less than two years old who had a stem cell transplant for Wiskott-Aldrich syndrome, so the T cells may come from the graft donor.

The J gene is TRBJ2-1, the V gene TRBV3-1; possible D gene TRBD2, 6 bases. CDR1 is LGHDT, CDR2 YNNKEL, per germline (reference sequence). V was shortened by 4 bases and J by 5 bases, with 12 bases between the two germline ends. The CDR3 sequence is 14 residues long. DNA of the CDR3: TGTGCCAGCAGCCGCCGGGGGTTCCACAATGAGCAGTTCTTC. It specifies CASSRRGFHNEQFF.

The chain carries TRBV12-3 or TRBV12-4 and TRBJ1-6; no clear D. This CDR3 region has 14 residues. V was trimmed by 0 bases and J by 6 bases, leaving 6 bases between them. CDR3 nucleotides: TGTGCCAGCAGTTTAGCGCTGGTTAATTCACCCCTCCACTTT. Its translation: CASSLALVNSPLHF.

CDR3 bases: TGCAGTGCTAGGAGGACCCCTCCCTACGAGCAGTACTTC. Its protein is CSARRTPPYEQYF. The gene calls are TRBV20-1 and TRBJ2-7; D is unresolved. With 3 bases removed from V and 2 bases from J, the gap between germline ends came to 11 bases. CDR1 is DFQATT, CDR2 SNEGSKA, per germline (reference sequence). The CDR3 has 13 amino acids.

This clonotype was seen a handful of times. The chain carries TRBV20-1 and TRBJ2-2; TRBD2 aligns across 9 bases. This CDR3 has 14 amino acids. CDR1 is DFQATT, CDR2 SNEGSKA, per germline (reference sequence). The J segment lost 6 bases and the V segment lost 3 bases, leaving 5 bases of the junction unmatched. Here the CDR3 reads CSARPSGEAGELFF. CDR3 in DNA: TGCAGTGCTAGGCCTAGCGGGGAAGCCGGGGAGCTGTTTTTT.

The table lists this clonotype with a few counts. The chain joins TRBV4-3 to TRBJ2-2; D is ambiguous. The V gene lost 5 bases and the J gene lost 7 bases, with 11 bases spanning the gap. In germline, CDR1 is LGHNA, CDR2 YSLEER. There are 13 residues in the CDR3. CDR3 sequence: CASSSFDIGELFF. CDR3 nucleotide sequence: TGCGCCAGCAGCTCATTCGACATCGGGGAGCTGTTTTTT.

This clonotype was observed a few times. The genes are TRBV12-3 or TRBV12-4 and TRBJ2-5, with TRBD1 as a possible D gene (5 bases). The CDR3 has 15 amino acids. V was cut by 6 bases and J by 0 bases, with 14 bases left in between. This chain's CDR3 is CASRRQLFNQETQYF. The CDR3 DNA sequence: TGTGCCAGCAGGAGACAGCTTTTTAACCAAGAGACCCAGTACTTC.

This rearrangement joins TRBV7-2 to TRBJ2-3; no clear D gene. The CDR3 covers 14 residues. From germline, CDR1 is SGHTA and CDR2 FQGNSA. Trimming cost V 5 bases and J 4 bases, with 13 bases left between them. CDR3: CASSEWRSADTQYF. CDR3 nucleotide sequence: TGTGCCAGCAGCGAGTGGAGAAGCGCAGATACGCAGTATTTT. The entire variable domain, with the rest obtained from reference TRBV7-2 and TRBJ2-3, is as follows: GAGVSQSPSNKVTEKGKDVELRCDPISGHTALYWYRQSLGQGLEFLIYFQGNSAPDKSGLPSDRFSAERTGGSVSTLTIQRTQQEDSAVYLCASSEWRSADTQYFGPGTRLTVL.

This clonotype has a handful of counts. The V gene is TRBV24-1, the J gene TRBJ2-2; no reliable D call. The CDR3 is 11 amino acids. The V end lost 5 bases, the J end lost 6 bases, and 3 bases lay between the germline ends. CDR1 is KGHDR and CDR2 is SFDVKD in the germline V gene. This CDR3 reads CATSVPGELFF. CDR3 nucleotide sequence: TGTGCCACCAGTGTTCCCGGGGAGCTGTTTTTT.

J is TRBJ1-4 and V is TRBV30; D remains unclear. The germline gives CDR1 GTSNPN, CDR2 SVGIG (reference sequence). Trimming took off 1 base at V and 10 bases at J, with 13 bases between the two ends. The CDR3 has 13 residues. CDR3 nucleotides: TGTGCCTGGAGTGAGGGTTTAATAAGAAAACTGTTTTTT. This gives the protein CAWSEGLIRKLFF.

The chain recombines TRBV3-1 with TRBJ2-7; unclear D gene. Germline CDR1 is LGHDT and CDR2 is YNNKEL (reference sequence). The CDR3 runs 15 residues. V lost 2 bases, J lost 0 bases, and 11 bases lay in between. The CDR3 coding sequence is TGTGCCAGCAGCCAACGCGTGACGGTCTCCTACGAGCAGTACTTC. Translation: CASSQRVTVSYEQYF.

This clonotype was counted only a few times. The chain uses TRBV25-1 and TRBJ2-1, with 11 bases identical to TRBD2. Germline values: CDR1 MGHDK, CDR2 SYGVNS. V trimming: 4 bases; J trimming: 5 bases; junction bases outside the gene matches: 4. This CDR3 has 15 amino acids. The CDR3 coding sequence is TGTGCCAGCAGTGGTAGCGGGAGGGGCCACAATGAGCAGTTCTTC. Translation: CASSGSGRGHNEQFF. Supplemented by reference TRBV25-1 and TRBJ2-1, the full variable domain reads EADIYQTPRYLVIGTGKKITLECSQTMGHDKMYWYQQDPGMELHLIHYSYGVNSTEKGDLSSESTVSRIRTEHFPLTLESARPSHTSQYLCASSGSGRGHNEQFFGPGTRLTVL.